Here is one T cell receptor (beta chain) with its context. Its specificity is unknown. Other DNA sequences within the sample encode an identical CDR3. This record belongs to a study of Tregs in tolerant kidney transplant recipients. Notes on the study in general: Changing PCR primers prevented nucleotide comparison between some patients' samples. The most relevant donor-specific Treg TCRbeta repertoire apparently came from expansion with activated donor B cells. Tolerant patients' donor-specific Tregs expanded beyond overall Tregs, suggesting antigen-driven growth.

This CDR3 is 16 amino acids long. In germline, CDR1 is MNHNY, CDR2 SVGAGI (reference sequence). V was cut by 6 bases and J by 1 base, with 15 bases left in between. TCRdb's copy holds only in-frame clones and misses some; the assay was immunoSEQ multiplex PCR. The data hold under 95,000 clones, with around 93% observed a single time. Unstimulated regulatory T cells (CD4+CD25+CD127-), CD4+CD25- non-regulatory cells, CD4 and CD8 cells were FACS-sorted from thawed PBMCs. This TCR came from a human donor who received a combined kidney and bone marrow transplant. Source: Tregs from blood, taken before the transplant. The chain is built from TRBV6-6 and TRBJ1-4, with D tentatively TRBD1 (6 bases). This chain's CDR3 is CASSKGWGLTNEKLFF. The CDR3 region has the DNA TGTGCCAGCAGCAAGGGTTGGGGGCTAACTAATGAAAAACTGTTTTTT.